The T cell receptor beta chain described here comes from a study of blood T cell repertoires in COVID-19. Study information: COVID-19 samples collected from the United States, Italy and Spain covered acute and convalescent phases.

Method: immunoSEQ multiplex PCR; TCRdb's copy keeps in-frame clones and lacks some. Seen here are around 170,000 clones, roughly three quarters observed once, and the top ten hold around 14%. This clone came up a few times. Assignment of participants to cohorts was predicated upon participant-reported clinical history. Exposed study participants had met a COVID-19 case within 2 weeks before entry. Sequenced: PBMCs or T cells enriched from blood (not recorded which). The sequence derives from a man in his sixties who had been exposed to COVID-19.

The CDR3 is CASSVDPAETYEQYF. In DNA form, the CDR3 reads TGTGCCAGCAGCGTAGATCCAGCGGAGACCTACGAGCAGTACTTC. This chain uses TRBV9 with TRBJ2-7, with D tentatively TRBD2 (5 bases). This CDR3 is built from 15 residues. Trimming left V 0 bases short and J 2 bases short, with 12 bases between. From germline, CDR1 is SGDLS and CDR2 YYNGEE.